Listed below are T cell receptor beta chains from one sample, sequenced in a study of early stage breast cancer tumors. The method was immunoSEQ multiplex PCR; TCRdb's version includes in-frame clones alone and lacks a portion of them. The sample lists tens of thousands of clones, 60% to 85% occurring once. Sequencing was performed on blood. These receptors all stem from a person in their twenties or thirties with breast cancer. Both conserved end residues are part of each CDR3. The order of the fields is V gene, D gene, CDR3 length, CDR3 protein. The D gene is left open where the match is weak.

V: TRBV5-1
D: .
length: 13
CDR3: CASSTFNTGELFF

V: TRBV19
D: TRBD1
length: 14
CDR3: CASSDRGNAYEQYF

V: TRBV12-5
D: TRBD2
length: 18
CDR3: CASGPPGASGRDRETQYF

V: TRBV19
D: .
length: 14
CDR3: CASSIQGVRNEQFF

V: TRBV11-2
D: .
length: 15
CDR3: CASSPSPLGEEKLFF

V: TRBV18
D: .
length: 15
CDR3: CASSPPSGRNTEAFF

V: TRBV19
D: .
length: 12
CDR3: CASKVGPTEQFF

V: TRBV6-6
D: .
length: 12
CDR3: CASRPNNEKLFF

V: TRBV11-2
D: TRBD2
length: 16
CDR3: CASSLGRTSAEGEQYF

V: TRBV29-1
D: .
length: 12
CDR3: CSYGGVGETQYF

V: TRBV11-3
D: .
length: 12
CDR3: CASSPPGGEQFF

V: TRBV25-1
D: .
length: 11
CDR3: CASSGGNEQFF

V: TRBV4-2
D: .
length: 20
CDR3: CASSQGRGVDRLGGNSPLHF

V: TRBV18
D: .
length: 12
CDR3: CASSPLDMAGTF

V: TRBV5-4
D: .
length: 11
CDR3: CASSSRGGYTF

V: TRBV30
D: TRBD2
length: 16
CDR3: CAWSSARGGPTDTQYF

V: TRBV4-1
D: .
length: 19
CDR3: CASSHPRGDPGTDTYEQYF

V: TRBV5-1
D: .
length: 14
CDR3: CASSIRRDTGELFF

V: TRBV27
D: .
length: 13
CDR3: CASSLLAARGQFF

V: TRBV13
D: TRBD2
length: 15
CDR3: CASSLTSGSTYEQYF

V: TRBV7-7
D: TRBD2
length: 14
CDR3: CASTPLAGAGELFF

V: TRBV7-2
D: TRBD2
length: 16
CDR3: CASSLGGTSPRYEQYF

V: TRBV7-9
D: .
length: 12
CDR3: CASSLTFDEQFF

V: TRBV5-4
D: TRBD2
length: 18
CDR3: CASSPKGLAGVLTDTQYF

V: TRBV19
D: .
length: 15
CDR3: CASSKGRFENTEAFF

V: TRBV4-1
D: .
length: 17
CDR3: CASSQVGRGPVNYGYTF

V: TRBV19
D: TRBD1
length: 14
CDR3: CASSTRQGKDEQYF